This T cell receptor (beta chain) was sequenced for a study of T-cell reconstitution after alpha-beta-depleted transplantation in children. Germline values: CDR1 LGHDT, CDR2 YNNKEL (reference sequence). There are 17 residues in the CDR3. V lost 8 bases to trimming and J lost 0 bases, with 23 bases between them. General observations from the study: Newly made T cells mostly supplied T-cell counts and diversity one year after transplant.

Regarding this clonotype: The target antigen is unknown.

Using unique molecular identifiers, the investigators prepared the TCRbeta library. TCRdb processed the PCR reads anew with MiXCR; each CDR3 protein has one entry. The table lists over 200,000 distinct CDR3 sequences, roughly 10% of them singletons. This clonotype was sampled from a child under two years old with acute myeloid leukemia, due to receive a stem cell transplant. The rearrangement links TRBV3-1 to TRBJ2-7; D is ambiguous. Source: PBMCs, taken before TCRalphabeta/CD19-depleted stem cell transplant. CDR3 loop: CASQRPLSRMSSYEQYF. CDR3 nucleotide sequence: TGTGCCAGCCAACGTCCCCTCTCCCGGATGAGCTCCTACGAGCAGTACTTC.